These 32 T cell receptor beta chains originate from one sample sequenced in a study of T cell changes during pregnancy in multiple sclerosis. Using immunoSEQ multiplex PCR, the repertoire was profiled, and TCRdb retains in-frame clones only, with some absent. The sample includes 53,000 or so clones, 85% to 95% seen only once; the top ten take around 0.6%. The source material was CD4+ T cells from peripheral blood mononuclear cells, sampled in the second trimester of pregnancy. These receptors were obtained from a female donor with multiple sclerosis, enrolled in a pregnancy study.

The rearrangement links TRBV7-3 to TRBJ1-1; D is perhaps TRBD1 (6 bases). CDR1 and CDR2 from the germline V gene are SGHTA and FQGTGA. This CDR3 has 16 residues. Trimming took off 0 bases at V and 4 bases at J, with 15 bases between the two ends. CDR3 nucleotide sequence: TGTGCCAGCAGCTTAACGTTAATGGGAGGGGGCACTGAAGCTTTCTTT. This encodes CASSLTLMGGGTEAFF.

The V gene is TRBV19, the J gene TRBJ2-3, with TRBD1 matching over 8 bases. The J segment lost 0 bases and the V segment lost 6 bases, leaving 5 bases of the junction unmatched. The CDR3 is made up of 15 amino acids. Germline CDR1 and CDR2: LNHDA and SQIVND (reference sequence). CDR3 sequence (DNA): TGTGCCAGTAGCTCCAGGACAGGGAGCACAGATACGCAGTATTTT. Encoded protein: CASSSRTGSTDTQYF.

The chain uses TRBV6-5 and TRBJ2-1; 7 nucleotides line up with TRBD1. Germline CDR1 is MNHEY and CDR2 is SVGAGI. J was trimmed by 2 bases and V by 6 bases; bases with no gene match: 4. The CDR3 sequence is 14 residues long. CDR3 nucleotide sequence: TGTGCCAGCAGACTCGGACAGGCCTACAATGAGCAGTTCTTC. This encodes CASRLGQAYNEQFF.

This sequence joins TRBV7-2 and TRBJ1-1; possibly TRBD1 for D (6 bases). This CDR3 is built from 15 residues. Deletions cut 4 bases from V and 0 bases from J, with 12 bases between. Germline loops: CDR1 SGHTA, CDR2 FQGNSA. Here the CDR3 reads CASSSEDSLNTEAFF. CDR3 DNA: TGTGCCAGCAGCTCGGAGGACAGTTTGAACACTGAAGCTTTCTTT.

The rearrangement links TRBV15 to TRBJ2-2; D is possibly TRBD1 (5 bases). Deletions cut 3 bases from V and 6 bases from J, with 8 bases between. The CDR3 sequence is 13 residues long. Germline V gene sequence: CDR1 LNHNV, CDR2 YYDKDF (reference sequence). CDR3 bases: TGTGCCACCAGCAGGAAGGGGTCCGGGGAGCTGTTTTTT. Its protein is CATSRKGSGELFF.

V and J are TRBV7-8 and TRBJ1-6; TRBD1 might be the D (5 bases). Trimming left V 5 bases short and J 5 bases short, with 13 bases between. The CDR3 runs 15 residues. Germline V CDR1 and CDR2: SGHVS, FQNEAQ. The CDR3 loop is CASSAQGMNNSPLHF. The CDR3 bases are TGTGCCAGCAGCGCTCAGGGTATGAATAATTCACCCCTCCACTTT.

The CDR3 DNA reads TGTGCCAGCACCTGGCTGGGAGGCACTGAAGCTTTCTTT. Amino acids: CASTWLGGTEAFF. This chain links TRBV4-2 with TRBJ1-1, with unresolved D. The CDR3 runs 13 residues. Germline CDR1 is LGHNA and CDR2 is YNFKEQ. Trimming shortened V by 7 bases and J by 4 bases, and 13 bases separated the two germline ends.

The chain is built from TRBV4-2 and TRBJ2-7; D gene unclear. The CDR3 loop spans 14 amino acids. Trimming stripped 1 base from V and 3 bases from J, with 10 bases between. Germline V gene data show CDR1 as LGHNA and CDR2 as YNFKEQ. CDR3 protein: CASSQVAGHYEQYF. CDR3 bases: TGTGCCAGCAGCCAAGTGGCAGGCCACTACGAGCAGTACTTC.

This clone appeared once. The V gene is TRBV9, the J gene TRBJ2-3; 8 bases align to TRBD1. This CDR3 region has 14 residues. Trimming at V came to 4 bases and at J to 0 bases, leaving 1 base not matched to a gene. Germline CDR1 SGDLS, CDR2 YYNGEE. Written as DNA, the CDR3 is TGTGCCAGCAGCCGGACAGGGAGCACAGATACGCAGTATTTT. Encoded protein: CASSRTGSTDTQYF.

The rearrangement joins TRBV18 to TRBJ1-2; D possibly corresponds to TRBD1 (5 bases). From germline, CDR1 is KGHSH and CDR2 LQKENI. This CDR3 comprises 12 residues. Trimming cost V 2 bases and J 8 bases, with 9 bases left between them. As DNA, the CDR3 is TGTGCCAGCTCACCATCAGACAGCGGCTACACCTTC. Amino acid sequence: CASSPSDSGYTF.

The rearrangement joins TRBV10-3 to TRBJ2-6; 9 bases are a match to TRBD1. Germline V gene lookup returns CDR1 ENHRY and CDR2 SYGVKD. The V gene end was trimmed by 8 bases and the J gene end by 2 bases; junction bases not matched to a gene: 7. CDR3 length: 16 amino acids. The chain's CDR3 is CAIWRTGDPGANVLTF. Here the CDR3 DNA reads TGTGCCATCTGGCGGACAGGGGATCCTGGGGCCAACGTCCTGACTTTC.

The chain recombines TRBV5-1 with TRBJ2-6, with a weak D call TRBD2 (6 bases). The CDR3 totals 17 residues. Trimming removed 5 bases at V and 0 bases at J, with 15 bases between. Per germline, CDR1 SGHRS and CDR2 YFSETQ. In nucleotides, the CDR3 is TGCGCCAGCAGGGCGGGACTGCAAACCTCTGGGGCCAACGTCCTGACTTTC. Its protein is CASRAGLQTSGANVLTF.

J is TRBJ2-3 and V is TRBV7-2; 11 bases match TRBD2. The CDR3 spans 14 residues. Germline values: CDR1 SGHTA, CDR2 FQGNSA. The junction had 0 bases not matched to a gene; V was cut back by 2 bases and J by 5 bases. CDR3 sequence (DNA): TGTGCCAGCAGCTTAACTAGCGGGGGAGATACGCAGTATTTT. Amino acids: CASSLTSGGDTQYF.

The V call is TRBV7-3, the J call TRBJ1-1; 8 bases map to TRBD1. Germline lookup yields CDR1 SGHTA and CDR2 FQGTGA. This CDR3 contains 14 residues. Trimming removed 5 bases from V and 1 base from J; junction bases left unmatched: 3. The DNA of the CDR3 is TGTGCCAGCAGCGCTACAGGGGGGAACACTGAAGCTTTCTTT. This codes for CASSATGGNTEAFF.

V gene TRBV11-2 combines with J gene TRBJ2-5; 7 bases match TRBD2. This CDR3 is built from 15 residues. Per germline, CDR1 SGHAT and CDR2 FQNNGV. The ends lost 0 bases at V and 5 bases at J; junction bases unmatched: 6. CDR3 coding DNA: TGTGCCAGCAGCTTAGATCTTCCTAGCGGTGAGACCCAGTACTTC. This sequence encodes CASSLDLPSGETQYF. Full variable domain (rest looked up from reference TRBV11-2 and TRBJ2-5): EAGVAQSPRYKIIEKRQSVAFWCNPISGHATLYWYQQILGQGPKLLIQFQNNGVVDDSQLPKDRFSAERLKGVDSTLKIQPAKLEDSAVYLCASSLDLPSGETQYFGPGTRLLVL.

This rearrangement joins TRBV18 to TRBJ1-2; possibly TRBD1 for D (6 bases). The germline V gene has CDR1 KGHSH and CDR2 LQKENI. The CDR3 is made up of 12 amino acids. Deletions cut 3 bases from V and 9 bases from J, with 11 bases between. The CDR3 region has the DNA TGTGCCAGCTCACCCCGGACAGAAAGCTACACCTTC. It encodes CASSPRTESYTF.

This rearrangement joins TRBV25-1 to TRBJ1-2; TRBD1 is a possible D gene (6 bases). Germline V CDR1 and CDR2: MGHDK, SYGVNS. Trimming cost V 1 base and J 0 bases, with 9 bases left between them. The CDR3 totals 15 residues. DNA of the CDR3: TGTGCCAGCAGTGAATTGGGGGGGCCTAACTATGGCTACACCTTC. It specifies CASSELGGPNYGYTF.

The chain combines TRBV18 with TRBJ2-3; D is perhaps TRBD1 (5 bases). Per germline, CDR1 KGHSH and CDR2 LQKENI. Trimming shortened V by 5 bases and J by 5 bases, and 14 bases separated the two germline ends. The CDR3 extends over 14 amino acids. The CDR3 loop is CASSSFRVGDTQYF. The CDR3 DNA is TGTGCCAGCTCATCTTTCAGGGTTGGAGATACGCAGTATTTT.

The chain is built from TRBV10-2 and TRBJ2-1, with 11 positions matching TRBD2. This CDR3 region has 13 residues. V lost 8 bases, J lost 8 bases, and 5 bases stayed unmatched. Germline V gene lookup returns CDR1 WSHSY and CDR2 SAAADI. CDR3 sequence reads: CASVGTSGHEQFF. The DNA for the CDR3 is TGCGCCAGCGTCGGGACTAGCGGCCATGAGCAGTTCTTC.

The chain links TRBV7-8 to TRBJ2-7, with D possibly being TRBD1 (6 bases). The CDR3 is made up of 15 amino acids. Germline V lookup: CDR1 SGHVS, CDR2 FQNEAQ. Trimming removed 5 bases from V and 3 bases from J, with 17 bases in between. As DNA, the CDR3 is TGTGCCAGCAGCCGGGACGGGACACAATACTACGAGCAGTACTTC. Protein sequence: CASSRDGTQYYEQYF.

V and J are TRBV13 and TRBJ1-2; D unclear. Germline V gene data show CDR1 as PRHDT and CDR2 as FYEKMQ (reference sequence). Trimming pared 4 bases from V and 2 bases from J, leaving 14 bases between. This CDR3 spans 15 amino acids. The CDR3 loop is CASSSRWESNYGYTF. The CDR3 DNA reads TGTGCCAGCAGCTCGCGGTGGGAGTCAAACTATGGCTACACCTTC.

The chain combines TRBV27 with TRBJ1-2; D remains unclear. Trimming took 3 bases from V and 5 from J, leaving 13 bases between them. The CDR3 contains 14 residues. CDR1 is MNHEY and CDR2 is SMNVEV in the germline V gene (reference sequence). CDR3 coding DNA: TGTGCCAGCAGTTTCCGGTCACCCCGGTATGGCTACACCTTC. The encoded protein is CASSFRSPRYGYTF.

This chain connects TRBV13 to TRBJ1-2; 7 nucleotides match TRBD1. V lost 1 base and J lost 3; bases outside the gene matches: 2. This CDR3 spans 14 amino acids. CDR1 is PRHDT and CDR2 is FYEKMQ in the germline V gene (reference sequence). The CDR3 is CASSLDRGDYGYTF. In DNA, the CDR3 is TGTGCCAGCAGCTTAGACAGGGGAGACTATGGCTACACCTTC.

The chain links TRBV7-9 to TRBJ1-2; TRBD1 matches 7 bases. Trimming removed 5 bases from V and 1 base from J; junction bases left unmatched: 1. The CDR3 spans 13 residues. The germline V gene encodes CDR1 SEHNR and CDR2 FQNEAQ (reference sequence). CDR3 in amino acids: CASSRDSNYGYTF. The CDR3 DNA is TGTGCCAGCAGCAGGGACAGTAACTATGGCTACACCTTC.

This clone has just one count. The chain carries TRBV27 and TRBJ2-7, with 8 nucleotides matching TRBD1. V lost 5 bases to trimming and J lost 4 bases; unmatched junction nucleotides: 16. CDR3 length equals 17 residues. The V gene's germline CDR1 is MNHEY and CDR2 SMNVEV (reference sequence). The chain's CDR3 is CASSADRGPDPLYEQYF. Here the CDR3 DNA reads TGTGCCAGCAGTGCCGACAGGGGACCCGACCCCCTATACGAGCAGTACTTC.

The chain recombines TRBV27 with TRBJ1-1; the D gene is possibly TRBD1 (5 bases). In germline, CDR1 is MNHEY, CDR2 SMNVEV (reference sequence). The CDR3 is 15 residues long. V was trimmed by 5 bases and J by 0 bases, leaving 13 bases between them. This CDR3 reads CASSGRGTVNTEAFF. The CDR3 DNA reads as TGTGCCAGCAGTGGCCGGGGGACGGTGAACACTGAAGCTTTCTTT.

The gene calls are TRBV5-1 and TRBJ1-2; D may be TRBD1 (6 bases). V lost 4 bases to trimming and J lost 5 bases, with 18 bases between them. This CDR3 comprises 15 residues. The germline V gene encodes CDR1 SGHRS and CDR2 YFSETQ. CDR3 amino acids: CASSATGADPYGYTF. CDR3 coding DNA: TGCGCCAGCAGCGCGACAGGTGCGGACCCGTATGGCTACACCTTC.

The genes are TRBV10-3 and TRBJ2-2, with 8 bases lining up with TRBD1. This CDR3 comprises 15 residues. J was trimmed by 5 bases and V by 4 bases; bases with no gene match: 6. The V gene's germline CDR1 is ENHRY and CDR2 SYGVKD. CDR3 sequence: CAISVGQGRTGELFF. The CDR3, as DNA: TGTGCCATCAGTGTTGGACAGGGAAGGACCGGGGAGCTGTTTTTT.

This clone was seen just once. CDR3 protein: CASSPTGSIGEQFF. DNA of the CDR3: TGCGCCAGCAGCCCGACAGGGAGCATCGGTGAGCAGTTCTTC. The genes are TRBV5-1 and TRBJ2-1; 7 nucleotides agree with TRBD1. CDR1 and CDR2 (germline): SGHRS, YFSETQ. This CDR3 is 14 amino acids long. Trimming cost V 4 bases and J 9 bases; bases outside gene matches: 10.

This chain uses TRBV5-4 with TRBJ2-2, with D possibly TRBD1 on 6 matching bases. CDR1 and CDR2 from the germline V gene are SGHNT and YYREEE (reference sequence). The CDR3 has 16 residues. The V and J ends lost 4 bases and 5 bases respectively, with 18 bases between them. CDR3 sequence (DNA): TGTGCCAGCAGCATACTCCGGACAGCGGTAACCGGGGAGCTGTTTTTT. It yields the protein CASSILRTAVTGELFF. The whole variable domain, remainder taken from reference TRBV5-4 and TRBJ2-2, is ETGVTQSPTHLIKTRGQQVTLRCSSQSGHNTVSWYQQALGQGPQFIFQYYREEENGRGNFPPRFSGLQFPNYSSELNVNALELDDSALYLCASSILRTAVTGELFFGEGSRLTVL.

The rearrangement uses TRBV30 and TRBJ1-1; the D is unclear. Germline CDR1 reads GTSNPN; CDR2 reads SVGIG (reference sequence). The CDR3 totals 10 residues. The CDR3 coding sequence is TGTTCCGCGCTGAACACTGAAGCTTTCTTT. Amino acid sequence: CSALNTEAFF.

This CDR3 reads CASSPWGGATNEKLFF. In nucleotides, the CDR3 is TGTGCCAGCAGCCCTTGGGGGGGTGCAACTAATGAAAAACTGTTTTTT. The V gene is TRBV7-8, the J gene TRBJ1-4, with D perhaps TRBD1 (5 bases). Trimming stripped 5 bases from V and 0 bases from J, with 13 bases between. Germline V gene lookup returns CDR1 SGHVS and CDR2 FQNEAQ. The CDR3 spans 16 residues.